The 11 T cell receptor beta chains below all came from one sample that was sequenced in a study of shared clonotypes between healthy human individuals. Clones were read by immunoSEQ multiplex PCR, and TCRdb kept only the in-frame ones, dropping some. The sample comprises around 990,000 clones, approximately 80% of which are singletons, and roughly 0.82% rests with the top ten. Sequencing used memory CD4+ T cells from PBMCs. Subset: CD45RA-negative fraction. The receptors originated from a young man in good health. Some clones in this sample may be carry-over from other donors' samples.

This clone has a handful of counts. The chain employs TRBV5-1 and TRBJ2-3; D ambiguous. This CDR3 has 15 amino acids. Trimming shortened V by 1 base and J by 3 bases, and 12 bases separated the two germline ends. Per the germline V gene, CDR1 is SGHRS and CDR2 is YFSETQ. The chain's CDR3 is CASSLNPASTDTQYF. CDR3 in DNA: TGCGCCAGCAGCTTGAATCCTGCCTCTACAGATACGCAGTATTTT.

J is TRBJ2-7 and V is TRBV5-5, with TRBD1 identical over 7 bases. Germline loops: CDR1 SGHKS, CDR2 YYEKEE (reference sequence). The ends lost 4 bases at V and 2 bases at J; junction bases unmatched: 6. This CDR3 contains 14 residues. The chain's CDR3 is CASSHTGVTYEQYF. The CDR3 DNA follows: TGTGCCAGCAGCCACACAGGGGTAACCTACGAGCAGTACTTC.

The rearrangement links TRBV21-1 to TRBJ2-3; TRBD2 is the table's D call, not checked against the DNA. TRBV21-1 is a documented pseudogene. The CDR3 sequence is 18 residues long. CDR3 loop: CASRGLAGVRCSTDTQYF. The CDR3 DNA reads as TGTGCCAGCAGGGGACTAGCGGGAGTGAGGTGTAGCACAGATACGCAGTATTTT.

With respect to this clone: Given the absence of the conserved phenylalanine or tryptophan at the CDR3 end, a read error is likely. No DNA is shown, since the ends of the CDR3 on it are uncertain; the CDR3 is the one TCRdb lists. V gene TRBV6-5 combines with J gene TRBJ1-1. In germline, CDR1 is MNHEY, CDR2 SVGAGI. From its first to its last residue, the CDR3 has 11 amino acids. This CDR3 reads CASSSHLLPGR.

The J gene is TRBJ2-7, the V gene TRBV7-6; D is unclear. The germline V gene has CDR1 SGHVS and CDR2 FNYEAQ. The CDR3 sequence is 16 residues long. V was pared by 5 bases and J by 0 bases, with 17 bases between. The CDR3 spells CASSDPYSSRSYEQYF. DNA for the CDR3: TGTGCCAGCAGCGACCCATATAGTTCCCGCTCCTACGAGCAGTACTTC.

The chain is built from TRBV2 and TRBJ2-1; 12 bases match TRBD1. V trimming: 7 bases; J trimming: 7 bases; junction bases outside the gene matches: 5. The CDR3 consists of 14 residues. CDR1 and CDR2 from the germline V gene are SNHLY and FYNNEI. This chain's CDR3 is CASTRGQGANEQFF. CDR3 DNA sequence: TGTGCCAGCACCAGGGGACAGGGGGCTAATGAGCAGTTCTTC.

There are a few counts of this clone. The rearrangement links TRBV7-8 to TRBJ2-1; 8 positions match TRBD1. The CDR3 totals 12 residues. Germline CDR1 reads SGHVS; CDR2 reads FQNEAQ. Unmatched junction bases numbered 7, after V lost 3 bases and J lost 15 bases. The CDR3 bases are TGTGCCAGCAGCTTGACAGGGGATAACCGGTTCTTC. It encodes CASSLTGDNRFF.

Notes on this clone: A far larger clone is a single base away, which makes a read error likely. The CDR3, as DNA: TGTGCCAGCAGCCTTCCCCCACAGGGCGCCCATGGCTACACCTTC. It is translated as CASSLPPQGAHGYTF. The chain links TRBV5-6 to TRBJ1-2; D might be TRBD1 (6 bases). Trimming removed 4 bases from V and 6 bases from J, with 19 bases in between. This CDR3 spans 15 amino acids. The germline gives CDR1 SGHDT, CDR2 YYEEEE. Based on the CDR3 plus reference TRBV5-6 and TRBJ1-2, the full variable domain is DAGVTQSPTHLIKTRGQQVTLRCSPKSGHDTVSWYQQALGQGPQFIFQYYEEEERQRGNFPDRFSGHQFPNYSSELNVNALLLGDSALYLCASSLPPQGAHGYTFGSGTRLTVV.

This clone was seen just once. The rearrangement uses TRBV5-1 and TRBJ1-3; no clear D. The V end was cut by 0 bases, the J end by 2 bases, with 6 bases between. This CDR3 has 14 residues. CDR1 is SGHRS and CDR2 is YFSETQ in the germline V gene. The CDR3 bases are TGCGCCAGCAGCTTGGCGGGGACTGGAAACACCATATATTTT. It is translated as CASSLAGTGNTIYF.

V and J are TRBV11-1 and TRBJ2-1; D possibly corresponds to TRBD2 (5 bases). V was shortened by 5 bases and J by 7 bases, with 18 bases between the two germline ends. Germline lookup yields CDR1 SGHAT and CDR2 FQDESV (reference sequence). This CDR3 spans 15 amino acids. The CDR3 loop reads CASSRAESGLNEQFF. CDR3 bases: TGTGCCAGCAGCCGCGCCGAGAGCGGTCTTAATGAGCAGTTCTTC. The whole variable domain, remainder taken from reference TRBV11-1 and TRBJ2-1, is EAEVAQSPRYKITEKSQAVAFWCDPISGHATLYWYRQILGQGPELLVQFQDESVVDDSQLPKDRFSAERLKGVDSTLKIQPAELGDSAMYLCASSRAESGLNEQFFGPGTRLTVL.

This clone was found a few times. J is TRBJ2-3 and V is TRBV27, with D uncertain. The V gene lost 3 bases and the J gene lost 3 bases, with 13 bases spanning the gap. The CDR3 runs to 15 residues. Germline V gene sequence: CDR1 MNHEY, CDR2 SMNVEV (reference sequence). CDR3 in amino acids: CASSFLSMGTDTQYF. CDR3 DNA sequence: TGTGCCAGCAGTTTTCTGAGCATGGGAACAGATACGCAGTATTTT.